This T cell receptor (beta chain) was found in a study of siplizumab effects on memory and regulatory T cells. Study-wide results and limits: Just a small share of alloreactive clones was traced back to unstimulated subsets. It seemed that naive T cells were more diverse than memory cells and were major contributors to the alloresponse.

To note about this clone: Its antigen remains unidentified.

V was pared by 1 base and J by 7 bases, with 4 bases between. Germline CDR1 and CDR2: SGHTA and FQGNSA. This CDR3 spans 11 amino acids. Assays were performed on about 10^5 TCR templates per sample. Here immunoSEQ multiplex PCR was the method, and the copy in TCRdb shows in-frame clones only, minus some. The sample yields more than 75,000 clones, under 95% seen once. Source material: CD8+ T cells sorted from blood. The chain uses TRBV7-2 and TRBJ1-1; D not resolved. The receptor was derived from a human donor in good health. CDR3 in amino acids: CASSLGVEAFF. The CDR3 DNA is TGTGCCAGCAGCTTAGGTGTTGAAGCTTTCTTT.